These T cell receptor beta chains were read from a single sample in a study of CXCR3-negative and CXCR3-positive naive CD8 T cells. TCRdb reprocessed the 5' RACE reads, keeping one entry per CDR3 protein, no DNA. Its table lists 55,000 to 75,000 distinct CDR3 sequences. Sequencing was performed on naive CXCR3+ CD8+ T cells from blood. The source of these receptors is a human donor in good health. Some clones in this sample may be carry-over from other donors' samples. The CDR3 runs from the conserved cysteine through the conserved F or W. Fields, in order: V gene, J gene, CDR3 protein.

>TRBV5-1|TRBJ2-1
CASSLAWLAGGPHEQFF
>TRBV7-2|TRBJ2-7
CASSLLGGPSYEQYF
>TRBV23-1|TRBJ2-5
CASSHDSLHQETQYF
>TRBV6-6|TRBJ2-3
CASSYWSSGGAEDTQYF
>TRBV29-1|TRBJ2-7
CSVGGTSSEQYF
>TRBV12-3/TRBV12-4|TRBJ1-2
CASSSPGGVDGYTF
>TRBV5-5|TRBJ1-5
CASSLAQFSNQPQHF
>TRBV28|TRBJ2-7
CASGQGSIYEQYF
>TRBV12-3/TRBV12-4|TRBJ2-1
CASRRGSGGSYNEQFF
>TRBV12-3/TRBV12-4|TRBJ2-7
CASSLAQGSFYEQYF
>TRBV21-1|TRBJ1-1
CASSKRGGRGQRRTEAFF
>TRBV15|TRBJ2-5
CATSLSSTGGLETQYF
>TRBV6-5|TRBJ2-3
CASSYGQGGTDTQYF
>TRBV7-8|TRBJ1-5
CASSTTHTDSNQPQHF
>TRBV7-2|TRBJ2-7
CASTPPGTGGYYEQYF
>TRBV27|TRBJ2-7
CASSLVGQVPYEQYF
>TRBV7-9|TRBJ1-1
CASSRTGLGLNTEAFF